This T cell receptor (beta chain) was captured in a study of blood T cell repertoires in COVID-19. Study details: Whether acute or convalescent, the COVID-19 samples came from the United States, Italy and Spain. The cDNA or gDNA used as material had been derived from T cells, B-cell-depleted T cells, or PBMCs.

Authors' processing steps: Estimates of nucleated cell counts were drawn from the amplification of reference gene primers. Repertoires were generated with immunoSEQ multiplex PCR, while TCRdb's copy carries only in-frame clones and drops some. The D gene and trimming were derived from the DNA, and the V and J assignments and clone size from that table. This sample has under 100,000 clones; 80% occur once, and the top ten carry about 12%. J lost 0 bases, V lost 1 base, and 7 bases had no gene match. From germline, CDR1 is MNHNS and CDR2 SASEGT. The CDR3 covers 17 residues. The chain couples TRBV6-1 to TRBJ2-5, with 8 bases aligning to TRBD2. The specimen sequenced was peripheral blood. The TCR originated in a woman aged 40 to 49 with active or convalescent COVID-19. The CDR3 DNA is TGTGCCAGCAGTGAAGGAGTCACTAGCGGAAACCAAGAGACCCAGTACTTC. Its translation: CASSEGVTSGNQETQYF.